This entry features one TCR beta chain sequence. Its target antigen remains unknown. Base quality data are lacking; no much larger clone is found one base away. Inclusive of the bounding cysteine and phenylalanine, the CDR3 is 15 residues long. Solely the CDR3 DNA is kept, with 45 bases framed from the first base. The germline V gene encodes CDR1 MDHEN and CDR2 SYDVKM. The V end gives up 4 bases and the J end 6 bases, leaving 4 bases in the junction not matched to a gene. The immunoSEQ Assay, a bias-controlled multiplex PCR, was used to amplify TCRbeta CDR3 regions from genomic DNA. The paper's processing steps were these. Within the assay, amplification of reference gene primers was used to estimate how many nucleated cells each sample contained. To quantify the absolute abundance of each unique TCRbeta CDR3 rearrangement, sequence reads were collapsed and filtered. For each sample, productive Simpson clonality was calculated by taking the square root of Simpson's diversity index across productive rearrangements. TCRdb obtained this table from immuneACCESS and retained in-frame rearrangements with V and J assigned. These tables miss some clones; where compared with another copy, unresolved V genes account for less than half of the shortfall, and the remainder is unexplained. D and trimming come from the DNA, and the V and J calls and clone size come from that table. This sample comprises about 270,000 clones, around 82% of them detected only once. 4.5% to 6.5% of the sample is held by the ten biggest clonotypes.

The entry originates in a study of blood T cell repertoires in COVID-19 (dated by TCRdb to the early 2020s). Regarding the study in general: The collaborator samples originated in the United States, Italy and Spain and spanned the acute and convalescent phases of COVID-19. The sample metadata nearly always contained a de-identified subject ID, COVID-19 status, age in years and sex. The repertoires were released in a freely available public database meant as a resource for research on the immune response to SARS-CoV-2. Where available, HLA class I and class II types were taken from metadata supplied by the sample provider and were not determined by assay-based typing. Subjects who had been exposed to COVID-19, were actively infected with it, or had recovered from it provided the deeply sampled blood TCRbeta repertoires that made up the dataset. The prospective study material was composed of cDNA or gDNA derived from T cells, B-cell-depleted T cells, or PBMCs. The samples were drawn from two sources: the first 160 participants of the ongoing ImmuneRACE study, and 1,000 to 1,500 subjects contributed by 6 global collaborators.

The collaborating institutions used their own protocols to collect whole blood in K2EDTA tubes. For TCRbeta analysis, collaborators shipped samples in one of three forms: frozen whole blood, isolated PBMCs, or DNA extracted from either of those sample types. What the study reported, not specific to this receptor: How much clinical and demographic metadata was included differed by source and by participant, and the metadata was provided uncurated.

The rearranged chain carries TRBV28 and TRBJ1-6; 9 of the junction bases match TRBD1. The origin of this receptor is a man older than 75 with acute or convalescent COVID-19. Sequenced: peripheral blood. The CDR3 corresponds to CASSSQGAFNSPLHF. In nucleotide form, the sequence is TGTGCCAGCAGTTCACAGGGGGCTTTTAATTCACCCCTCCACTTT. This CDR3, with the reference TRBV28 and TRBJ1-6 proteins standing in past its ends, gives the full variable domain DVKVTQSSRYLVKRTGEKVFLECVQDMDHENMFWYRQDPGLGLRLIYFSYDVKMKEKGDIPEGYSVSREKKERFSLILESASTNQTSMYLCASSSQGAFNSPLHFGNGTRLTVT.